The subject of this entry is one T cell receptor (beta chain). Trimming took 4 bases from V and 0 from J; bases not matched to a gene: 11. The CDR3 length is 18 residues. Germline assignment: CDR1 LGHNA and CDR2 YNFKEQ. These data are taken from a study of blood T cell repertoires in COVID-19. Across the whole study: Some COVID-19 samples were acute and others convalescent; all came from the United States, Italy and Spain. Sources were T cells, B-cell-depleted T cells, or PBMCs; the material itself was cDNA or gDNA.

The authors' processing: Estimated nucleated cell counts came from reference gene primer amplification. TCRdb keeps only in-frame clones here, not all; method: immunoSEQ multiplex PCR. The V and J calls and the clone size are those of that table, but D and trimming were determined from the DNA. The sample holds tens of thousands of clones, approximately 82% seen once. V gene TRBV4-2 combines with J gene TRBJ2-5; 10 bases fit TRBD2. The receptor comes from a woman of 80 years or more with acute or convalescent COVID-19. The sample consisted of peripheral blood. The CDR3 sequence: CASSRGASSGGYQETQYF. The CDR3 DNA is TGTGCCAGCAGCCGAGGGGCCTCTAGCGGGGGCTACCAAGAGACCCAGTACTTC.